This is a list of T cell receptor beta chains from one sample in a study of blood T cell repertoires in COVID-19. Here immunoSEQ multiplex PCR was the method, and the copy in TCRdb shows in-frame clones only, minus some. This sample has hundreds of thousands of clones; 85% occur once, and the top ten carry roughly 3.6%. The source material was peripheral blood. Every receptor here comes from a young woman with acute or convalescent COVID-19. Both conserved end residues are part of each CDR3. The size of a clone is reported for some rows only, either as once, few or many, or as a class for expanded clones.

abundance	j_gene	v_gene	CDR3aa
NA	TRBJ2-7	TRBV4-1	CASSQERQGSFEQYF
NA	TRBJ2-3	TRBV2	CASKELREATDTQYF
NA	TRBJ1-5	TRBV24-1	CATSEGDFSNQPQHF
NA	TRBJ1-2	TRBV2	CASSEAGTGVSNYGYTF
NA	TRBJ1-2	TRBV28	CASSLGGVGAHGYTF
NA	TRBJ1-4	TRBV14	CASSQQGQGYEKLFF
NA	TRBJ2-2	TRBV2	CASKPGLAGTNTGELFF
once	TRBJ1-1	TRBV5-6	CASSLLIAGLEAFF
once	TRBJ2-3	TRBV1	CTSSHSLGDTQYF
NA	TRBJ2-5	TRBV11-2	CASSLDYGQGALETQYF
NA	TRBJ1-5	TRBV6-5	CASSRTGGSNQPQHF
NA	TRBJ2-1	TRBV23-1	CASAIGLAGNEQFF
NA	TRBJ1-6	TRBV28	CASSFPRQGSSYNSPLHF
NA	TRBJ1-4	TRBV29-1	CSVSLTGGREKLFF
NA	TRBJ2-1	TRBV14	CASSQDRLAGVGEQFF
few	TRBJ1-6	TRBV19	CASRTGGGSPLHF
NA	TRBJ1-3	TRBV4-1	CASSRAYRGESSGNTIYF
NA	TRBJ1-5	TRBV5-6	CASSGGPIDPYQPQHF
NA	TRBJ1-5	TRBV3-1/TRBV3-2	CASSPRTGNQPQHF
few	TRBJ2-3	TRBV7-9	CASSLNPRGGFTDTQYF
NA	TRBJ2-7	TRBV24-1	CATSESGTGKPEQYF
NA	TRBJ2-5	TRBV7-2	CASSLGGAGAQETQYF
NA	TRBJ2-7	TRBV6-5	CASRTSSEQYF